These 25 T cell receptor beta chains share one sample of origin, sequenced in a study of read filtering for tumor transcriptome and immune sequencing. Molecular barcoded adaptors covering alpha/delta and beta/gamma chains were used on about 390 ng RNA. TCRdb reprocessed the reads with MiXCR, giving one entry per CDR3 protein. The top ten clones hold roughly 45% of a sample with about 60,000 distinct CDR3 sequences, roughly 13% of them seen once. The sequenced material came from a population of CD138-negative cells sorted from bone marrow. The receptors come from a donor aged 40 or over with multiple myeloma.

This chain links TRBV19 with TRBJ2-2; 7 nucleotides align to TRBD1. Trimming cost V 5 bases and J 1 base; bases outside gene matches: 1. This CDR3 has 14 residues. CDR1 and CDR2 (germline): LNHDA, SQIVND (reference sequence). DNA of the CDR3: TGTGCCAGTAGTCACAGGGGGAACACCGGGGAGCTGTTTTTT. It yields the protein CASSHRGNTGELFF.

In this sample, this clonotype turned up a few times. The CDR3 DNA follows: TGTGCCAGCAGCTCCCAGGACAGGGGGACTGGAAACACCATATATTTT. Amino acids: CASSSQDRGTGNTIYF. This chain joins TRBV7-2 and TRBJ1-3; 10 bases agree with TRBD1. Germline V gene data show CDR1 as SGHTA and CDR2 as FQGNSA. CDR3 length equals 16 residues. J gave up 2 bases and V 4 bases, and 5 bases lay outside the gene matches.

This clonotype was observed many times. This sequence joins TRBV14 and TRBJ2-1; 10 bases are a match to TRBD2. Germline CDR1 reads SGHDN; CDR2 reads FVKESK. Germline trimming cut 6 bases from V and 6 bases from J; bases unmatched to any gene: 8. CDR3 length equals 15 residues. The CDR3 DNA reads TGTGCCAGCAGTCAATTAGCGGGAGGTTTCAATGAGCAGTTCTTC. Translated: CASSQLAGGFNEQFF.

This clonotype was found many times. V and J are TRBV27 and TRBJ1-5; D perhaps matches TRBD1 (5 bases). Germline lookup yields CDR1 MNHEY and CDR2 SMNVEV (reference sequence). Trimming pared 5 bases from V and 6 bases from J, leaving 11 bases between. The CDR3 is 13 residues long. This CDR3 is CASSRPGGQPQHF. The CDR3 DNA reads as TGTGCCAGCAGTCGACCCGGGGGTCAGCCCCAGCATTTT.

This clonotype has a count of ten or more. V usage is TRBV28 and J usage is TRBJ2-1; 12 nucleotides align to TRBD2. Germline values: CDR1 MDHEN, CDR2 SYDVKM. V shed 5 bases, J shed 3 bases, and the junction held 14 bases outside the gene matches. The CDR3 is 19 amino acids. The DNA for the CDR3 is TGTGCCAGCAGTACGAGGACTAGCGGGGCCATGAGTCTCTACAATGAGCAGTTCTTC. This translates into CASSTRTSGAMSLYNEQFF.

This clonotype was detected ten times or more. This sequence joins TRBV12-3 or TRBV12-4 and TRBJ1-1; TRBD1 is a possible D gene (5 bases). Trimming took 0 bases from V and 5 from J, leaving 10 bases between them. This CDR3 is 14 amino acids long. CDR3 in DNA: TGTGCCAGCAGTTTAGCGCGCCGGGGGACTGAAGCTTTCTTT. It yields the protein CASSLARRGTEAFF.

The V gene is TRBV29-1, the J gene TRBJ2-3, with 10 bases fitting TRBD2. The CDR3 loop spans 15 amino acids. The germline V gene has CDR1 SQVTM and CDR2 ANQGSEA. The ends lost 0 bases at V and 3 bases at J; junction bases unmatched: 3. CDR3: CSVEDVAGGTDTQYF. The CDR3 DNA reads as TGCAGCGTTGAAGACGTAGCGGGGGGAACAGATACGCAGTATTTT.

This clonotype has at least ten counts. V gene TRBV7-3 combines with J gene TRBJ2-7; TRBD2 aligns across 7 bases. Germline V gives CDR1 SGHTA, CDR2 FQGTGA. V was pared by 1 base and J by 4 bases, with 7 bases of the junction left unmatched. The CDR3 loop spans 15 amino acids. Here the CDR3 DNA reads TGTGCCAGCAGCTTAAGCGGCGGGAGTTGGTACGAGCAGTACTTC. The encoded protein is CASSLSGGSWYEQYF. Supplemented by reference TRBV7-3 and TRBJ2-7, the full variable domain reads GAGVSQTPSNKVTEKGKYVELRCDPISGHTALYWYRQSLGQGPEFLIYFQGTGAADDSGLPNDRFFAVRPEGSVSTLKIQRTERGDSAVYLCASSLSGGSWYEQYFGPGTRLTVT.

This clonotype was recorded at least ten times. The chain links TRBV5-1 to TRBJ2-1; 11 bases fit TRBD2. Germline CDR1 and CDR2: SGHRS and YFSETQ. The junction had 6 bases not matched to a gene; V was cut back by 4 bases and J by 3 bases. The CDR3 has 16 residues. CDR3 nucleotides: TGCGCCAGCAGCCCCGGCGGGACTAGCGGCTACAATGAGCAGTTCTTC. It encodes CASSPGGTSGYNEQFF.

The chain recombines TRBV28 with TRBJ2-2; 9 bases align to TRBD1. Germline values: CDR1 MDHEN, CDR2 SYDVKM. This CDR3 has 12 amino acids. The V and J ends lost 10 bases and 7 bases, in that order; junction bases with no gene match: 4. The CDR3 protein is CATRDRVGELFF. The CDR3 DNA reads TGTGCCACCCGGGACAGGGTCGGGGAGCTGTTTTTT.

This clonotype came up many times. The J gene is TRBJ1-1, the V gene TRBV18; 7 positions match TRBD1. The CDR3 has 17 amino acids. Germline CDR1 KGHSH, CDR2 LQKENI. The J segment lost 5 bases and the V segment lost 0 bases, leaving 12 bases of the junction unmatched. The CDR3 DNA follows: TGTGCCAGCTCACCACCGCGACGACAGGGACAAAAAACTGAAGCTTTCTTT. Translation gives CASSPPRRQGQKTEAFF.

The V call is TRBV20-1, the J call TRBJ2-1; 11 positions agree with TRBD2. The germline CDR1 and CDR2 sequences are DFQATT and SNEGSKA (reference sequence). CDR3 length equals 14 residues. The V gene end was trimmed by 8 bases and the J gene end by 7 bases; junction bases not matched to a gene: 10. The CDR3 sequence is CSSGGLAGGNEQFF. CDR3 sequence (DNA): TGCAGTAGCGGGGGCCTAGCGGGAGGAAATGAGCAGTTCTTC.

This clonotype was recorded many times. The chain employs TRBV29-1 and TRBJ1-5; D gene unclear. Trimming took 4 bases from V and 9 from J, leaving 16 bases between them. This CDR3 contains 13 residues. Germline CDR1 reads SQVTM; CDR2 reads ANQGSEA. The CDR3 region is CSVVPGSNGPQHF. In DNA form, the CDR3 reads TGCAGCGTTGTTCCAGGCAGCAATGGGCCCCAGCATTTT.

With respect to this clonotype: A junction end diverges from the germline sequence, so it may reflect a read error. The gene calls are TRBV20-1 and TRBJ2-1; D gene unclear. This CDR3 has 12 amino acids. Per the germline V gene, CDR1 is DFQATT and CDR2 is SNEGSKA (reference sequence). The CDR3 loop is CGARGSYNEQFF. In DNA, the CDR3 is TGCGGTGCTAGAGGTTCTTACAATGAGCAGTTCTTC.

In this sample, this clonotype turned up many times. This chain uses TRBV9 with TRBJ2-1, with D possibly matching TRBD1 (6 bases). The germline gives CDR1 SGDLS, CDR2 YYNGEE. There are 14 residues in the CDR3. The V end lost 4 bases, the J end lost 5 bases, and 13 bases lay between the germline ends. The CDR3 reads CASSPTDSDNEQFF. The CDR3 region has the DNA TGTGCCAGCAGCCCGACGGACAGTGACAATGAGCAGTTCTTC.

This clonotype was found many times. This chain joins TRBV5-1 and TRBJ2-1; no reliable D call. The CDR3 has 15 amino acids. Trimming took 4 bases from V and 0 from J, leaving 11 bases between them. CDR1 is SGHRS and CDR2 is YFSETQ in the germline V gene. In DNA form, the CDR3 reads TGCGCCAGCAGCATCGACTCAAACTCCTACAATGAGCAGTTCTTC. Amino acid sequence: CASSIDSNSYNEQFF.

This clonotype was seen repeatedly, ten times or more. V gene TRBV29-1 combines with J gene TRBJ2-1, with D maybe TRBD1 (5 bases). CDR1 and CDR2 from the germline V gene are SQVTM and ANQGSEA. V lost 1 base and J 3 bases, leaving 13 bases between the germline ends. This CDR3 is built from 15 residues. As DNA, the CDR3 is TGCAGCGTTGAAGGTCGCAGGGTAAACTACAATGAGCAGTTCTTC. Translating it yields CSVEGRRVNYNEQFF.

There are many counts of this clonotype. The germline gene is not matched at one end of the junction; a read error may be the cause. The genes are TRBV20-1 and TRBJ2-1; a weak D match, TRBD2 (5 bases). Germline lookup yields CDR1 DFQATT and CDR2 SNEGSKA (reference sequence). The length of the CDR3 is 16 residues. In nucleotides, the CDR3 is TGCAGTACTAGAGATCTGTCGAACCAAGAGTGGAATGAGCAGTTCTTC. Translating gives CSTRDLSNQEWNEQFF.

The rearrangement links TRBV20-1 to TRBJ1-2, with TRBD1 as a possible D gene (5 bases). Trimming took 3 bases from V and 6 from J, leaving 17 bases between them. Germline V gene sequence: CDR1 DFQATT, CDR2 SNEGSKA (reference sequence). This CDR3 spans 14 amino acids. CDR3 residues: CSASGGGSSDGYTF. DNA for the CDR3: TGCAGTGCTAGTGGGGGGGGGTCCTCCGATGGCTACACCTTC.

The chain is built from TRBV30 and TRBJ2-2; D remains ambiguous. This CDR3 comprises 12 residues. Trimming pared 3 bases from V and 3 bases from J, leaving 5 bases between. Germline assignment: CDR1 GTSNPN and CDR2 SVGIG (reference sequence). For the CDR3, the DNA is TGTGCCTGGAGAAAAGACACCGGGGAGCTGTTTTTT. Its translation is CAWRKDTGELFF. The full variable domain, rest sourced from reference TRBV30 and TRBJ2-2, is SQTIHQWPATLVQPVGSPLSLECTVEGTSNPNLYWYRQAAGRGLQLLFYSVGIGQISSEVPQNLSASRPQDRQFILSSKKLLLSDSGFYLCAWRKDTGELFFGEGSRLTVL.

This clonotype occurred many times. The chain joins TRBV7-9 to TRBJ2-3; no definite D call. Per germline, CDR1 SEHNR and CDR2 FQNEAQ (reference sequence). V shed 7 bases and J shed 3 bases, with 5 bases lying between them. There are 11 residues in the CDR3. CDR3 DNA: TGTGCCAGCACCAAGACAGATACGCAGTATTTT. Residues: CASTKTDTQYF.

This clonotype turned up a few times. The rearrangement joins TRBV29-1 to TRBJ2-3; D perhaps matches TRBD1 (5 bases). The germline gives CDR1 SQVTM, CDR2 ANQGSEA. V lost 4 bases and J lost 3, with 17 bases in between. This CDR3 has 15 amino acids. The CDR3 spells CSVGSAGFLTDTQYF. The CDR3 DNA follows: TGCAGCGTTGGGTCTGCAGGGTTTTTAACAGATACGCAGTATTTT.

The chain employs TRBV5-1 and TRBJ2-7; 8 bases line up with TRBD1. With 1 base clipped from V and 1 base from J, the junction kept 1 base outside the gene matches. The CDR3 is made up of 14 amino acids. CDR1 is SGHRS, CDR2 YFSETQ, per germline. CDR3 in amino acids: CASSLRTGSYEQYF. The CDR3 nucleotides are TGCGCCAGCAGCTTGCGGACAGGGTCCTACGAGCAGTACTTC.

This clonotype was observed at least ten times. This chain joins TRBV20-1 and TRBJ1-6; 7 bases match TRBD1. Germline V gene data show CDR1 as DFQATT and CDR2 as SNEGSKA (reference sequence). This CDR3 comprises 14 residues. Losses at the gene ends were 3 bases for V and 5 bases for J; bases not matched to a gene: 4. For the CDR3, the DNA is TGCAGTGCTAGCCAGGGACAGAATAATTCACCCCTCCACTTT. It yields the protein CSASQGQNNSPLHF.

This clonotype occurred many times. This chain links TRBV29-1 with TRBJ1-5; TRBD1 matches at 7 bases. CDR3 length: 15 amino acids. Germline-derived CDR1 and CDR2 are SQVTM and ANQGSEA. The junction had 7 bases not matched to a gene; V was cut back by 5 bases and J by 0 bases. The CDR3 sequence: CSVRQGRSSNQPQHF. The CDR3 DNA is TGCAGCGTTCGACAGGGAAGGTCTAGCAATCAGCCCCAGCATTTT.